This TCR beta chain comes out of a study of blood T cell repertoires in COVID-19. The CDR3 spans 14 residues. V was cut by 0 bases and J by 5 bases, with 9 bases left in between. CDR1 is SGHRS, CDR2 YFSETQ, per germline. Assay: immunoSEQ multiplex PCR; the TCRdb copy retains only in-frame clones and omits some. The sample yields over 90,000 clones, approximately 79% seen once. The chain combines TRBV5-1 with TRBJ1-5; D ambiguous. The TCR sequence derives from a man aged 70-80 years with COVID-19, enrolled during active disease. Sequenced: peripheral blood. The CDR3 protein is CASSLDSTDQPQHF. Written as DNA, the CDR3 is TGCGCCAGCAGCTTGGATAGTACAGATCAGCCCCAGCATTTT.